These 4 T cell receptor beta chains were all obtained from the same sample, sequenced in a study of T cell changes during pregnancy in multiple sclerosis. Profiled with immunoSEQ multiplex PCR; TCRdb holds only in-frame clones, not every one. The sample contains around 57,000 clones, approximately 91% of which appear only once. The input for sequencing was peripheral blood, taken in the second trimester of pregnancy. The receptors derive from a female donor with multiple sclerosis, enrolled in a pregnancy study.

The chain joins TRBV5-1 to TRBJ2-6; D gene unclear. V lost 5 bases and J 0 bases, leaving 9 bases between the germline ends. Per the germline V gene, CDR1 is SGHRS and CDR2 is YFSETQ. The CDR3 is made up of 15 amino acids. CDR3 residues: CASSHTVSGANVLTF. DNA of the CDR3: TGCGCCAGCAGTCACACAGTCTCTGGGGCCAACGTCCTGACTTTC.

The rearrangement uses TRBV7-9 and TRBJ2-3, with 8 bases lining up with TRBD2. Germline trimming cut 5 bases from V and 5 bases from J; bases unmatched to any gene: 12. Germline CDR1 SEHNR, CDR2 FQNEAQ (reference sequence). The CDR3 spans 16 residues. In DNA form, the CDR3 reads TGTGCCAGCAGCCCCTCACCCGGGGGGGCGGAAGATACGCAGTATTTT. Translating it yields CASSPSPGGAEDTQYF.

V gene TRBV7-9 combines with J gene TRBJ1-1, with D possibly being TRBD1 (5 bases). Germline V CDR1 and CDR2: SEHNR, FQNEAQ (reference sequence). The CDR3 consists of 13 residues. Trimming pared 11 bases from V and 4 bases from J, leaving 17 bases between. The CDR3 loop is CAGLRGEVTEAFF. CDR3 bases: TGTGCCGGACTGCGGGGGGAGGTCACTGAAGCTTTCTTT.

For the CDR3, the DNA is TGCGCCAGCAGCTTCCGGGGGGGCCAGCACAATGAGCAGTTCTTC. This encodes CASSFRGGQHNEQFF. V and J are TRBV5-1 and TRBJ2-1, with 8 nucleotides matching TRBD2. Germline trimming cut 2 bases from V and 5 bases from J; bases unmatched to any gene: 6. Looked up from germline, CDR1 is SGHRS and CDR2 is YFSETQ. This CDR3 spans 15 amino acids. Combining the CDR3 with reference TRBV5-1 and TRBJ2-1 gives the whole variable domain KAGVTQTPRYLIKTRGQQVTLSCSPISGHRSVSWYQQTPGQGLQFLFEYFSETQRNKGNFPGRFSGRQFSNSRSEMNVSTLELGDSALYLCASSFRGGQHNEQFFGPGTRLTVL.